This TCR beta chain stems from a study of blood T cells in healthy people across ages. Looking at the study overall: About one barcoded beta molecule per two T cells was captured by template switching.

Combining a sample-barcoded 5' primer with a J-beta primer mix, a second PCR ran for 7 to 11 cycles. One entry per CDR3 protein, called by TCRdb with MiXCR from the 5' RACE reads. The table has about 1 million distinct CDR3 sequences, less than 50% seen once. Investigators took approximately 10 milliliters of peripheral blood from every donor. Overall study findings and caveats: More naive CD4+ cells and higher diversity were found in long-lived than in aged donors. Changes seen in expanded clonotypes were possibly confounded by donor CMV status left unknown.

This clonotype appeared a few times. The antigen is not known. The CDR3 covers 14 residues. V was trimmed by 0 bases and J by 6 bases, leaving 14 bases between them. Germline V gene data show CDR1 as DFQATT and CDR2 as SNEGSKA (reference sequence). The chain links TRBV20-1 to TRBJ2-5, with D perhaps matching TRBD1 or TRBD2 (5 bases each). This TCR was recovered from a woman aged 60-75 years in good health. Sequencing was performed on blood. The CDR3 here is CSARDALAGKTQYF. In DNA, the CDR3 is TGCAGTGCTAGAGATGCCCTAGCAGGGAAGACCCAGTACTTC.